This T cell receptor (beta chain) appears in the sequencing data of a study of control samples from healthy donors and cancer patients. Libraries were prepared by immunoSEQ multiplex PCR; TCRdb keeps only in-frame clonotypes and omits some of them. Of 65,000 to 80,000 clones in the sample, roughly nine tenths were seen once. V shed 2 bases and J 5 bases; nucleotides not matched to a gene: 4. Germline V gene sequence: CDR1 SGHRS, CDR2 YFSETQ. This CDR3 has 15 amino acids. This clonotype was obtained from a woman between 45 and 65 years old with colorectal cancer. Sequenced: PBMCs. The chain carries TRBV5-1 and TRBJ2-5; 12 bases are shared with TRBD2. The CDR3 DNA sequence: TGCGCCAGCAGCTTTCTAGCGGGGGGGCCGGAGACCCAGTACTTC. Translating it yields CASSFLAGGPETQYF.